This T cell receptor (beta chain) was found in a study of PD-1 blockade in classical Hodgkin lymphoma. Study overall: Intravenous delivery of nivolumab at 3 mg/kg to patients occurred every 2 weeks.

This table comes from immunoSEQ multiplex PCR, and its TCRdb copy is limited to in-frame clones, with some not included. Of about 13,000 clones detected, roughly nine tenths appear once; the ten largest clones hold approximately 22%. Trimming removed 4 bases from V and 1 base from J, with 10 bases in between. CDR3 size: 14 residues. Germline CDR1 and CDR2: LNHNV and YYDKDF (reference sequence). Overall study findings and caveats: Individuals initiating nivolumab under 1 year after ASCT were excluded.

Comments on this clone: Its antigen remains unknown.

Relapses following autologous stem cell transplantation were seen in all patients, with brentuximab vedotin exposure varying. The J gene is TRBJ1-1, the V gene TRBV15; D is possibly TRBD1 (6 bases). The sequences come from peripheral blood mononuclear cells (PBMCs), collected at baseline. The TCR was taken from a human donor with classical Hodgkin lymphoma. As DNA, the CDR3 is TGTGCCACCAGCAATTTACAGGGGAACACTGAAGCTTTCTTT. This gives the protein CATSNLQGNTEAFF.